Listed here are 22 T cell receptor beta chains from one sample, sequenced in a study of CD8+CD57+ T cells in acquired aplastic anemia. It was genomic DNA that served as the template for profiling TCR beta VDJ and CDR3. One entry per CDR3 protein results from TCRdb running MiXCR on the reads. In the table there are about 160,000 distinct CDR3 sequences, around 45% of which are singletons. The specimen sequenced was sorted CD4+, CD8+, or CD8+CD57+ T cells (not recorded which) from PBMCs. Source of these receptors: a human donor in good health.

The table lists this clonotype with a few counts. The chain carries TRBV25-1 and TRBJ2-3, with TRBD2 matching 7 bases. The CDR3 totals 16 residues. The trim removed 3 bases at V and 4 bases at J, leaving 10 bases unmatched. Germline V gene data show CDR1 as MGHDK and CDR2 as SYGVNS. DNA of the CDR3: TGTGCCAGCAGTGAGCCAGGGAGGGATGGGGCAGATACGCAGTATTTT. This translates into CASSEPGRDGADTQYF.

The table lists this clonotype with a count of one. J is TRBJ2-5 and V is TRBV5-6, with 16 nucleotides matching TRBD2. The germline V gene encodes CDR1 SGHDT and CDR2 YYEEEE. This CDR3 is built from 17 residues. The V gene end was trimmed by 6 bases and the J gene end by 5 bases; junction bases not matched to a gene: 10. The CDR3 DNA reads TGTGCCAGCACCACCGGGACTAGCGGGAGGGCCAGGGAGACCCAGTACTTC. It yields the protein CASTTGTSGRARETQYF.

The chain combines TRBV3-1 with TRBJ1-5; D is undetermined. CDR1 LGHDT and CDR2 YNNKEL come from the germline V gene (reference sequence). The length of the CDR3 is 15 residues. V was shortened by 0 bases and J by 0 bases, with 6 bases between the two germline ends. The CDR3 DNA follows: TGTGCCAGCAGCCAAGATCTCCTTAGCAATCAGCCCCAGCATTTT. Protein: CASSQDLLSNQPQHF.

This clonotype was recorded only once. A junction boundary mismatches the germline segment, possibly from a read error. This chain connects TRBV19 to TRBJ2-7, with TRBD1 matching 12 bases. Germline loops: CDR1 LNHDA, CDR2 SQIVND (reference sequence). The length of the CDR3 is 15 residues. CDR3 region: CASRPWDRGLYGQYF. CDR3 DNA: TGTGCCAGTAGACCCTGGGACAGGGGGCTCTACGGGCAGTACTTC.

Concerning this clonotype: A much larger clone lies one base from this, so it may be a read error. This sequence joins TRBV10-3 and TRBJ2-7; D remains ambiguous. The CDR3 is 13 residues long. Germline values: CDR1 ENHRY, CDR2 SYGVKD. CDR3 amino acids: CASSLGSPYEQYF. DNA of the CDR3: TGTGCCAGCAGTTTGGGCAGCCCCTACGAGCAGTACTTC.

The CDR3 loop is CATSKRVTKGNTEAFF. The CDR3 nucleotides read TGTGCCACCAGCAAGAGGGTCACAAAGGGGAACACTGAAGCTTTCTTT. The V gene is TRBV15, the J gene TRBJ1-1, with unresolved D. Germline V lookup: CDR1 LNHNV, CDR2 YYDKDF (reference sequence). This CDR3 comprises 16 residues. Trimming stripped 4 bases from V and 1 base from J, with 16 bases between.

In its sample, this clonotype was seen many times. The chain joins TRBV3-1 to TRBJ1-1, with D hard to call. The germline CDR1 and CDR2 sequences are LGHDT and YNNKEL (reference sequence). The length of the CDR3 is 13 residues. The V end was cut by 3 bases, the J end by 5 bases, with 10 bases between. The CDR3 region has the DNA TGTGCCAGCAGCCAGATGGGGAGGACTGAAGCTTTCTTT. It specifies CASSQMGRTEAFF.

The sample holds many counts of this clonotype. The chain recombines TRBV10-3 with TRBJ2-3; 9 bases align to TRBD1. The J segment lost 4 bases and the V segment lost 10 bases, leaving 9 bases of the junction unmatched. Germline CDR1 is ENHRY and CDR2 is SYGVKD. The CDR3 consists of 14 residues. CDR3 sequence (DNA): TGTGCCACCAGGGGACAGGGTAGCGCAGATACGCAGTATTTT. This encodes CATRGQGSADTQYF.

This clonotype was recorded at least ten times. The rearrangement links TRBV19 to TRBJ2-1, with D perhaps matching TRBD2 (6 bases). V lost 3 bases, J lost 0 bases, and 9 bases lay in between. The CDR3 is 15 residues long. The germline V gene has CDR1 LNHDA and CDR2 SQIVND (reference sequence). CDR3 region: CASSIPGVSYNEQFF. CDR3 coding DNA: TGTGCCAGTAGTATCCCGGGAGTCTCCTACAATGAGCAGTTCTTC.

The rearrangement joins TRBV11-2 to TRBJ1-6, with D tentatively TRBD1 (5 bases). Trimming took off 5 bases at V and 6 bases at J, with 20 bases between the two ends. The CDR3 has 17 amino acids. Germline CDR1 and CDR2: SGHAT and FQNNGV. The CDR3 spells CASSLPEGWGINSPLHF. In DNA form, the CDR3 reads TGTGCCAGCAGCCTACCCGAAGGGTGGGGGATTAATTCACCCCTCCACTTT.

Comment on this clonotype: This sequence may be a read error, since a much larger clone differs from it by one base. The chain has TRBV7-9 and TRBJ1-2; no clear D. The germline CDR1 and CDR2 sequences are SEHNR and FQNEAQ (reference sequence). The length of the CDR3 is 14 residues. Deletions cut 6 bases from V and 3 bases from J, with 14 bases between. The CDR3 nucleotides are TGTGCCAGCAGATTCATGAGGGTCGACTATGGCTACACCTTC. Translating it yields CASRFMRVDYGYTF.

This clonotype was recorded at least ten times. This chain uses TRBV5-1 with TRBJ2-7; 9 bases are shared with TRBD1. The V gene end was trimmed by 3 bases and the J gene end by 5 bases; junction bases not matched to a gene: 9. Germline V gene lookup returns CDR1 SGHRS and CDR2 YFSETQ. CDR3 size: 15 residues. This CDR3 reads CASSSMGQGRHEQYF. The DNA for the CDR3 is TGCGCCAGCAGCTCAATGGGACAGGGTAGGCACGAGCAGTACTTC.

This clonotype was detected a few times. This chain links TRBV11-2 with TRBJ2-5; D call uncertain. The germline V and J ends were trimmed by 0 bases and 4 bases, with 15 bases remaining between them. There are 16 residues in the CDR3. CDR1 and CDR2 from the germline V gene are SGHAT and FQNNGV. Here the CDR3 DNA reads TGTGCCAGCAGCTTAGATCGGGCTGGTTACCTAGAGACCCAGTACTTC. Protein product: CASSLDRAGYLETQYF. The full variable domain, in which reference TRBV11-2 and TRBJ2-5 provide the parts outside the CDR3, is EAGVAQSPRYKIIEKRQSVAFWCNPISGHATLYWYQQILGQGPKLLIQFQNNGVVDDSQLPKDRFSAERLKGVDSTLKIQPAKLEDSAVYLCASSLDRAGYLETQYFGPGTRLLVL.

The chain joins TRBV29-1 to TRBJ2-2, with D maybe TRBD1 (5 bases). V lost 5 bases and J lost 5, with 9 bases in between. This CDR3 spans 12 amino acids. The germline CDR1 and CDR2 sequences are SQVTM and ANQGSEA. Written as DNA, the CDR3 is TGCAGCGTTCCAAAGGGGACCGGGGAGCTGTTTTTT. Its translation is CSVPKGTGELFF.

The chain couples TRBV9 to TRBJ2-3; 7 bases fit TRBD2. CDR3 size: 15 residues. The ends lost 0 bases at V and 6 bases at J; junction bases unmatched: 7. Germline values: CDR1 SGDLS, CDR2 YYNGEE. The CDR3 bases are TGTGCCAGCAGCGTAGCGGGGGAGGGCCTCGATACGCAGTATTTT. It codes for CASSVAGEGLDTQYF.

This clonotype was recorded a few times. In DNA form, the CDR3 reads TGTGCCAGCAGCTTAGCTTGGGTGACTGGGGGGGCAAAGAACTCTGGGGCCAACGTCCTGACTTTC. Translated: CASSLAWVTGGAKNSGANVLTF. The chain has TRBV7-2 and TRBJ2-6; D may be TRBD2 (7 bases). The V end lost 0 bases, the J end lost 0 bases, and 24 bases lay between the germline ends. CDR3 size: 22 residues. Germline CDR1 SGHTA, CDR2 FQGNSA.

The chain joins TRBV24-1 to TRBJ2-3; the D gene is possibly TRBD1 (6 bases). Trimming pared 4 bases from V and 1 base from J, leaving 14 bases between. Germline V gene lookup returns CDR1 KGHDR and CDR2 SFDVKD. The CDR3 extends over 16 amino acids. The CDR3 DNA sequence: TGTGCCACCAGTGACTTCAGGGGTTCGGGCACAGATACGCAGTATTTT. Translating gives CATSDFRGSGTDTQYF.

This clonotype was detected many times. This rearrangement joins TRBV15 to TRBJ2-7, with D uncertain. The CDR3 spans 12 residues. The germline V gene encodes CDR1 LNHNV and CDR2 YYDKDF (reference sequence). V lost 5 bases, J lost 4 bases, and 9 bases lay in between. The CDR3: CATSPGAYEQYF. The CDR3 DNA follows: TGTGCCACCAGCCCAGGCGCGTACGAGCAGTACTTC.

The chain joins TRBV2 to TRBJ2-7; TRBD1 might be the D (6 bases). Per the germline V gene, CDR1 is SNHLY and CDR2 is FYNNEI. The CDR3 has 11 amino acids. V was cut by 10 bases and J by 2 bases, with 9 bases left in between. CDR3 sequence (DNA): TGTGCCACCGGACAGACCTACGAGCAGTACTTC. Amino acid sequence: CATGQTYEQYF.

The chain links TRBV7-2 to TRBJ1-4; D not certain. The CDR3 contains 13 residues. V was shortened by 2 bases and J by 6 bases, with 7 bases between the two germline ends. Germline CDR1 reads SGHTA; CDR2 reads FQGNSA. CDR3 in DNA: TGTGCCAGCAGCTTAAGGACGGATGAAAAACTGTTTTTT. Translated, it gives CASSLRTDEKLFF.

This clonotype has at least ten counts. The CDR3: CASSQGQASTDTQYF. The CDR3 DNA reads as TGTGCCAGCAGCCAAGGACAGGCCAGCACAGATACGCAGTATTTT. The chain combines TRBV7-9 with TRBJ2-3, with 7 nucleotides matching TRBD1. The CDR3 sequence is 15 residues long. The germline V gene encodes CDR1 SEHNR and CDR2 FQNEAQ (reference sequence). The trim removed 5 bases at V and 0 bases at J, leaving 5 bases unmatched.

This clonotype came up many times. This chain connects TRBV7-9 to TRBJ2-7; 9 nucleotides match TRBD1. The CDR3 contains 16 residues. V lost 4 bases and J lost 3; bases outside the gene matches: 10. The germline V gene encodes CDR1 SEHNR and CDR2 FQNEAQ (reference sequence). CDR3 bases: TGTGCCAGCAGCTGGCCGGGACAGGGAAACAACTACGAGCAGTACTTC. Translating it yields CASSWPGQGNNYEQYF.